This T cell receptor (beta chain) appears in the sequencing data of a study of beta chain features in type 1 diabetes. Points from the study as a whole: Short templates might get an advantage during PCR, and this would be equal in patients and controls. All four CD4+ subsets of Type 1 diabetes patients contained TCRB CDR3s that were moderately but significantly shorter.

Expressed TCRB transcripts were sequenced because the entire RNA isolate underwent reverse transcription. The table came from immunoSEQ multiplex PCR; TCRdb's copy has only in-frame clones and leaves some out. The table shows roughly 700,000 clones, with over 10% occurring only once. This clone was seen a few times. What it recognizes is unknown. The CDR3 spans 15 residues. Trimming cost V 5 bases and J 2 bases, with 14 bases left between them. The germline gives CDR1 SGHTA, CDR2 FQGTGA. The sequence came from a man between 18 and 35 years old with type 1 diabetes. Sequences were obtained from naive CD4+ T cells from blood. The chain uses TRBV7-3 and TRBJ2-3; D not resolved. The CDR3 here is CASSPTGSHTDTQYF. The CDR3 coding sequence is TGTGCCAGCAGCCCCACTGGGTCCCACACAGATACGCAGTATTTT. The whole variable domain, filled in from reference TRBV7-3 and TRBJ2-3, reads GAGVSQTPSNKVTEKGKYVELRCDPISGHTALYWYRQSLGQGPEFLIYFQGTGAADDSGLPNDRFFAVRPEGSVSTLKIQRTERGDSAVYLCASSPTGSHTDTQYFGPGTRLTVL.